These 16 T cell receptor beta chains share one sample of origin, sequenced in a study of cytomegalovirus exposure and HLA in healthy donors. PCR amplification relied on 60 Vbeta primers (plus 13 Jbeta primers). The assay was immunoSEQ multiplex PCR, and TCRdb's table has in-frame clones only and misses some. This sample's table has about 200,000 clones. The sequenced sample consisted of PBMCs. Every receptor here comes from a woman under 40 in good health and CMV-seropositive.

The chain carries TRBV5-8 and TRBJ2-2; 7 positions match TRBD2. The CDR3 extends over 16 amino acids. The V and J ends lost 4 bases and 1 base, in that order; junction bases with no gene match: 7. CDR1 is SGHTS and CDR2 is YDEGEE in the germline V gene. The CDR3 region is CASSPGASGNTGELFF. As DNA, the CDR3 is TGTGCCAGCAGCCCTGGGGCTAGCGGGAACACCGGGGAGCTGTTTTTT.

V gene TRBV18 combines with J gene TRBJ1-5; D gene ambiguous. From germline, CDR1 is KGHSH and CDR2 LQKENI. The CDR3 has 13 amino acids. Trimming removed 3 bases at V and 3 bases at J, with 6 bases between. In DNA form, the CDR3 reads TGTGCCAGCTCACCGTCCTTCAATCAGCCCCAGCATTTT. The encoded protein is CASSPSFNQPQHF.

V usage is TRBV18 and J usage is TRBJ1-5; TRBD1 matches 12 bases. Germline values: CDR1 KGHSH, CDR2 LQKENI. The CDR3 extends over 18 amino acids. V was clipped by 5 bases and J by 5 bases; unmatched bases: 13. The CDR3 coding sequence is TGTGCCAGCTCATCTAGAGTCGGGACAGGGGGCATCGATCAGCCCCAGCATTTT. Amino acid sequence: CASSSRVGTGGIDQPQHF.

V and J are TRBV30 and TRBJ1-1; D remains ambiguous. The CDR3 totals 12 residues. Germline CDR1 GTSNPN, CDR2 SVGIG (reference sequence). Trimming pared 0 bases from V and 6 bases from J, leaving 8 bases between. This chain's CDR3 is CAWSVRRSEAFF. CDR3 sequence (DNA): TGTGCCTGGAGTGTAAGGAGATCTGAAGCTTTCTTT.

The V gene is TRBV28, the J gene TRBJ2-7, with D unclear. Germline CDR1 reads MDHEN; CDR2 reads SYDVKM. CDR3 length: 12 amino acids. V lost 2 bases and J 4 bases, leaving 6 bases between the germline ends. CDR3 bases: TGTGCCAGCAGTTTAGCTAAATACGAGCAGTACTTC. Translating gives CASSLAKYEQYF.

The chain carries TRBV12-2 and TRBJ2-5; the table's D gene call, TRBD2, was not cross checked with the DNA. TRBV12-2 is noted as a pseudogene. The CDR3 consists of 17 residues. The CDR3 nucleotides are TGTGCAAGTCGCACCCGGGCTAGCGGGAGGGCCGGAGAGACCCAGTACTTC. Encoded protein: CASRTRASGRAGETQYF.

The CDR3 reads CASSDRGLYEQYF. The DNA for the CDR3 is TGTGCCAGCAGCGACAGGGGGCTCTACGAGCAGTACTTC. The rearrangement uses TRBV27 and TRBJ2-7; 10 bases are shared with TRBD1. CDR1 and CDR2 (germline): MNHEY, SMNVEV (reference sequence). This CDR3 comprises 13 residues. Trimming at V came to 6 bases and at J to 3 bases, leaving 2 bases not matched to a gene.

The genes are TRBV2 and TRBJ1-1; 8 bases align to TRBD1. V lost 1 base to trimming and J lost 1 base; unmatched junction nucleotides: 2. This CDR3 is 15 amino acids long. Germline loops: CDR1 SNHLY, CDR2 FYNNEI. This chain's CDR3 is CASSEGGQGNTEAFF. The CDR3 DNA reads TGTGCCAGCAGTGAAGGAGGACAGGGGAACACTGAAGCTTTCTTT.

The chain has TRBV14 and TRBJ2-5; D may be TRBD2 (6 bases). From germline, CDR1 is SGHDN and CDR2 FVKESK. The V end was cut by 1 base, the J end by 4 bases, with 16 bases between. This CDR3 spans 16 amino acids. This chain's CDR3 is CASSQGNRDFTETQYF. CDR3 DNA: TGTGCCAGCAGCCAAGGAAACCGGGACTTTACAGAGACCCAGTACTTC. Looking up the rest from reference TRBV14 and TRBJ2-5 gives the full variable domain: EAGVTQFPSHSVIEKGQTVTLRCDPISGHDNLYWYRRVMGKEIKFLLHFVKESKQDESGMPNNRFLAERTGGTYSTLKVQPAELEDSGVYFCASSQGNRDFTETQYFGPGTRLLVL.

The V and J genes are TRBV18 and TRBJ2-2; 11 positions match TRBD2. V dropped 4 bases and J dropped 4; count of bases not matched to a gene: 8. Looked up from germline, CDR1 is KGHSH and CDR2 is LQKENI. The CDR3 spans 17 residues. This CDR3 reads CASSRPGLAAPTGELFF. The CDR3 region has the DNA TGTGCCAGCTCACGACCGGGACTAGCGGCCCCCACCGGGGAGCTGTTTTTT.

The rearrangement joins TRBV7-2 to TRBJ2-7, with 9 bases fitting TRBD2. Looked up from germline, CDR1 is SGHTA and CDR2 is FQGNSA. The CDR3 has 14 residues. V was clipped by 7 bases and J by 4 bases; unmatched bases: 8. The CDR3 DNA reads as TGTGCCAGCAAGAGGGCTAGCGGGGTGTACGAGCAGTACTTC. Translating it yields CASKRASGVYEQYF. Drawing the rest from reference TRBV7-2 and TRBJ2-7, the complete variable domain is GAGVSQSPSNKVTEKGKDVELRCDPISGHTALYWYRQSLGQGLEFLIYFQGNSAPDKSGLPSDRFSAERTGGSVSTLTIQRTQQEDSAVYLCASKRASGVYEQYFGPGTRLTVT.

This chain connects TRBV6-6 to TRBJ2-5; TRBD1 agrees at 7 bases. Germline V gene sequence: CDR1 MNHNY, CDR2 SVGAGI (reference sequence). There are 13 residues in the CDR3. V lost 4 bases, J lost 9 bases, and 8 bases stayed unmatched. The CDR3 nucleotides read TGTGCCAGCAGTTTAGGACAGGATGGAGCCCAGTACTTC. Its protein is CASSLGQDGAQYF.

The rearrangement uses TRBV13 and TRBJ2-5, with TRBD2 matching 8 bases. Germline CDR1 and CDR2: PRHDT and FYEKMQ (reference sequence). The V gene end was trimmed by 2 bases and the J gene end by 5 bases; junction bases not matched to a gene: 7. The CDR3 consists of 15 residues. This CDR3 reads CASSLQAGDRETQYF. The CDR3 nucleotides read TGTGCCAGCAGCTTACAAGCGGGAGATCGTGAGACCCAGTACTTC. Complete variable domain (other parts from reference TRBV13 and TRBJ2-5): AAGVIQSPRHLIKEKRETATLKCYPIPRHDTVYWYQQGPGQDPQFLISFYEKMQSDKGSIPDRFSAQQFSDYHSELNMSSLELGDSALYFCASSLQAGDRETQYFGPGTRLLVL.

To note about this clone: Other DNA sequences in the same sample also yield this CDR3. V is TRBV7-2 and J is TRBJ1-2, with TRBD1 matching 9 bases. CDR3 length: 13 residues. The V gene end was trimmed by 6 bases and the J gene end by 6 bases; junction bases not matched to a gene: 5. CDR1 and CDR2 (germline): SGHTA, FQGNSA. As DNA, the CDR3 is TGTGCCAGCAGTCGGGACAGGGAAAATGGCTACACCTTC. Amino acids: CASSRDRENGYTF.

The rearrangement links TRBV10-3 to TRBJ1-1, with 7 bases that match TRBD1. Losses at the gene ends were 4 bases for V and 7 bases for J; bases not matched to a gene: 0. The CDR3 is made up of 11 amino acids. CDR1 is ENHRY and CDR2 is SYGVKD in the germline V gene. The CDR3 sequence is CAISGDSEAFF. CDR3 DNA sequence: TGTGCCATCAGTGGGGACAGTGAAGCTTTCTTT.

The genes are TRBV5-1 and TRBJ2-7; 11 bases line up with TRBD2. Germline-derived CDR1 and CDR2 are SGHRS and YFSETQ. The CDR3 sequence is 17 residues long. Losses at the gene ends were 4 bases for V and 6 bases for J; bases not matched to a gene: 15. The CDR3 nucleotides read TGCGCCAGCAGCGTGGAGGCTAGCGGGGGGAGGTGGGGCGAGCAGTACTTC. Translated, it gives CASSVEASGGRWGEQYF.